This TCR beta chain comes out of a study of blood T cell repertoires in COVID-19. Across the study: Acute and convalescent COVID-19 specimens originated in the United States, Italy and Spain. T cells, B-cell-depleted T cells, or PBMCs supplied cDNA or gDNA.

Patients from Seattle were sampled longitudinally, starting during active infection. This clone has only one observation. The CDR3 contains 16 residues. V shed 0 bases and J shed 4 bases, with 14 bases lying between them. Per germline, CDR1 WSHSY and CDR2 SAAADI. The data were produced by immunoSEQ multiplex PCR, yet TCRdb's version contains in-frame clones alone and is incomplete. This sample has 220,000 or so clones, with roughly nine tenths found just once. V gene TRBV10-2 combines with J gene TRBJ2-3; perhaps TRBD1 as D (5 bases). The sequence came from a man in his sixties with COVID-19, enrolled during active disease. Sequencing was done on a sample of peripheral blood. The CDR3 loop is CASSESTRAGSDTQYF. In nucleotides, the CDR3 is TGCGCCAGCAGTGAGTCGACCAGGGCCGGGTCAGATACGCAGTATTTT.